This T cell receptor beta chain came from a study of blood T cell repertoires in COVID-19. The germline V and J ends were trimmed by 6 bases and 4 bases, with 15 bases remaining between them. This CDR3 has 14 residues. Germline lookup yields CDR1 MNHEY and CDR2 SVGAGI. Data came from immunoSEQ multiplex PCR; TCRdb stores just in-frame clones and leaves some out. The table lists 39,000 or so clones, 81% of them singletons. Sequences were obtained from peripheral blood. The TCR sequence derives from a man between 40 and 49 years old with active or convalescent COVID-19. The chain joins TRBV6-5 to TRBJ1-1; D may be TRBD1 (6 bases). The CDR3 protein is CASSHRQAGTEAFF. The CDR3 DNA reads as TGTGCCAGCAGCCATAGACAGGCGGGCACTGAAGCTTTCTTT.